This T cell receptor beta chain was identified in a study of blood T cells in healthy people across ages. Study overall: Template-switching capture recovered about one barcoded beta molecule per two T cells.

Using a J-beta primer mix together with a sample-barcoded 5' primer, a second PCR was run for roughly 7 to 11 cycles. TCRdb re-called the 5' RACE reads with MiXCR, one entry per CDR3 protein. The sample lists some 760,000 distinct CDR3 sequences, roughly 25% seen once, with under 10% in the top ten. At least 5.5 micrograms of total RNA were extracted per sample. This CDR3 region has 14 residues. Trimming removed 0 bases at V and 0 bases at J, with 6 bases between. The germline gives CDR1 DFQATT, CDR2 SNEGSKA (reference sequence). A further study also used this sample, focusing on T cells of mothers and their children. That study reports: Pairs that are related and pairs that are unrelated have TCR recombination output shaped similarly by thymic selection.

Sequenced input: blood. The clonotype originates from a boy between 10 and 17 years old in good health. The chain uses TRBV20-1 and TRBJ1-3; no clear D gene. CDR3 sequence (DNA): TGCAGTGCTAGAGATAGGAACTCTGGAAACACCATATATTTT. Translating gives CSARDRNSGNTIYF.